The rows below give T cell receptor beta chains drawn from one sample of a study of radiotherapy plus CTLA-4 blockade in lung cancer. The protocol was immunoSEQ multiplex PCR, while the TCRdb copy is restricted to in-frame clones and leaves out a portion. The table has approximately 76,000 clones, more than 60% seen once. The sample was peripheral blood, taken from a patient treated with radiotherapy plus ipilimumab. The receptors were sampled from a human donor with non-small cell lung cancer who had a partial response to radiotherapy plus ipilimumab. Some clones in this sample may be carry-over from other donors' samples. Both conserved end residues are part of each CDR3. The D gene is left open where the match is weak. Clone size is given for some rows only: seen once, a few or many times, or a class if the clone is expanded.

J gene	D gene	V gene	clone size	CDR3 protein	CDR3 DNA
TRBJ2-3	TRBD2	TRBV7-6	-	CASSPLGGAVYTQYF	TGTGCCAGCAGCCCCCTCGGGGGGGCGGTTTATACGCAGTATTTT
TRBJ2-7	TRBD2	TRBV29-1	-	CSVVTSGLYEQYF	TGCAGCGTTGTGACTAGCGGCCTCTACGAGCAGTACTTC
TRBJ2-1	TRBD2	TRBV7-2	-	CASSLGGLATPGNEQFF	TGTGCCAGCAGCTTAGGAGGACTAGCTACCCCCGGCAATGAGCAGTTCTTC
TRBJ2-7	TRBD2	TRBV4-2	once	CASSRLRTSVSYEQYF	TGTGCCAGCAGCCGACTCAGGACTAGCGTCTCCTACGAGCAGTACTTC
TRBJ1-4	-	TRBV7-9	few	CASSLMGATNEKLFF	TGTGCCAGCAGCCTGATGGGCGCAACTAATGAAAAACTGTTTTTT
TRBJ2-5	-	TRBV4-2	few	CASSQESRKETQYF	TGTGCCAGCAGCCAAGAATCTAGGAAAGAGACCCAGTACTTC
TRBJ2-7	TRBD1	TRBV5-6	-	CASTYGTGGVRDEQYF	TGTGCCAGCACCTACGGGACAGGGGGCGTCCGGGACGAGCAGTACTTC
TRBJ1-5	TRBD1	TRBV9	-	CASSDGTGVQPQHF	TGTGCCAGCAGTGACGGGACAGGGGTCCAGCCCCAGCATTTT
TRBJ2-3	-	TRBV9	-	CASSVGAGRATDTQYF	TGTGCCAGCAGCGTAGGCGCGGGAAGGGCCACAGATACGCAGTATTTT
TRBJ2-2	-	TRBV7-3	-	CASSPMQASSTGELFF	TGTGCCAGCAGCCCAATGCAGGCGTCGAGCACCGGGGAGCTGTTTTTT
TRBJ2-5	TRBD1	TRBV7-9	-	CASSSTGVYQETQYF	TGTGCCAGCAGCTCAACAGGGGTGTACCAAGAGACCCAGTACTTC
TRBJ2-7	-	TRBV6-5	once	CASSSTYEQYF	TGTGCCAGCAGTTCAACCTACGAGCAGTACTTC
TRBJ1-5	TRBD1	TRBV6-5	-	CASSATGGLGQPQHF	TGTGCCAGCAGCGCGACAGGGGGATTAGGTCAGCCCCAGCATTTT
TRBJ1-6	TRBD1	TRBV19	-	CASSPGTVNSPLHF	TGTGCCAGTAGTCCCGGGACAGTTAATTCACCCCTCCACTTT
TRBJ2-7	-	TRBV7-2	-	CASSLLSGRRGLWEQYF	TGTGCCAGCAGCTTACTATCGGGTCGCAGGGGTCTTTGGGAGCAGTACTTC
TRBJ2-3	TRBD2	TRBV7-2	-	CASSLGLAGGTDTQYF	TGTGCCAGCAGCCTAGGTCTAGCGGGAGGAACAGATACGCAGTATTTT
TRBJ2-1	TRBD1	TRBV9	-	CASSVQTGSNEQFF	TGTGCCAGCAGCGTCCAGACAGGGAGTAATGAGCAGTTCTTC
TRBJ2-3	-	TRBV7-2	-	CASSRGSARADTQYF	TGTGCCAGCAGCCGGGGGTCGGCTAGGGCAGATACGCAGTATTTT
TRBJ2-6	TRBD2	TRBV2	-	CASVRAGGSSGANVLTF	TGTGCCAGCGTCCGAGCGGGGGGTAGCTCTGGGGCCAACGTCCTGACTTTC
TRBJ2-3	TRBD2	TRBV7-3	-	CASSGTSGGAYIPDTQYF	TGTGCCAGCAGCGGGACTAGCGGGGGGGCCTACATTCCAGATACGCAGTATTTT
TRBJ2-7	TRBD1	TRBV27	-	CASNPRTGPHEQYF	TGTGCCAGCAACCCCAGGACAGGGCCCCACGAGCAGTACTTC
TRBJ2-5	-	TRBV7-8	-	CASSTDLYRAQETQYF	TGTGCCAGCAGCACCGACCTCTACAGGGCCCAAGAGACCCAGTACTTC
TRBJ1-5	-	TRBV6-6	few	CASSYSDSPAVSQHF	TGTGCCAGCAGTTACTCGGACAGCCCGGCGGTATCCCAGCATTTT
TRBJ2-1	TRBD2	TRBV10-1	-	CASSERGDPNEQFF	TGCGCCAGCAGTGAGCGGGGGGACCCGAATGAGCAGTTCTTC
TRBJ2-2	-	TRBV5-1	-	CASSLLGGIGTGELFF	TGCGCCAGCAGCTTGTTGGGGGGTATCGGCACCGGGGAGCTGTTTTTT
TRBJ1-3	-	TRBV5-1	-	CASSPREGGNTIYF	TGCGCCAGCAGCCCCAGGGAAGGTGGAAACACCATATATTTT
TRBJ2-1	TRBD1	TRBV10-3	-	CAISAGQSSYNEQFF	TGTGCCATCAGTGCGGGACAGAGCTCCTACAATGAGCAGTTCTTC
TRBJ2-7	-	TRBV9	-	CASSVTSGLGTETYEQYF	TGTGCCAGCAGCGTTACTAGCGGATTAGGGACAGAAACCTACGAGCAGTACTTC
TRBJ2-1	-	TRBV5-4	-	CASSISLRNEQFF	TGTGCCAGCAGCATTTCACTTAGAAATGAGCAGTTCTTC
TRBJ2-7	-	TRBV5-6	-	CASSPERGGEQYF	TGTGCCAGCAGCCCAGAACGGGGTGGCGAGCAGTACTTC
TRBJ1-5	-	TRBV10-3	medium-sized	CATSLFLPRGYSNQPQHF	TGTGCCACCAGCCTTTTCCTTCCAAGGGGTTATAGCAATCAGCCCCAGCATTTT
TRBJ2-7	TRBD1	TRBV12-5	-	CASGLGNRGSSYEQYF	TGTGCTAGTGGTTTGGGAAACAGGGGGAGCTCCTACGAGCAGTACTTC
TRBJ1-6	-	TRBV28	few	CAGRGFGSPLHF	TGTGCAGGGCGGGGTTTTGGTTCACCCCTCCACTTT
TRBJ2-1	TRBD2	TRBV5-5	-	CASSLVVTSGSHEQFF	TGTGCCAGCAGCTTGGTGGTGACTAGCGGGAGTCATGAGCAGTTCTTC
TRBJ2-5	TRBD2	TRBV30	-	CAWSATVAGGNQYF	TGTGCCTGGAGTGCGACGGTGGCGGGAGGTAACCAGTACTTC
TRBJ1-1	-	TRBV7-6	-	CASSLETAMNTEAFF	TGTGCCAGCAGCTTAGAGACAGCCATGAACACTGAAGCTTTCTTT
TRBJ1-2	-	TRBV2	-	CASSEASGAYGYTF	TGTGCCAGCAGTGAAGCTTCAGGGGCCTATGGCTACACCTTC
TRBJ2-4	-	TRBV29-1	-	CSVGGPENIQYF	TGCAGCGTTGGGGGGCCCGAAAACATTCAGTACTTC
TRBJ2-3	TRBD2	TRBV11-3	once	CASSLGGLAGAQTTQYF	TGTGCCAGCAGCTTAGGGGGACTAGCGGGGGCTCAGACTACGCAGTATTTT
TRBJ2-1	-	TRBV5-1	-	CASSSQGAQNEQFF	TGCGCCAGCAGCTCCCAAGGAGCGCAAAATGAGCAGTTCTTC